This note documents a single T cell receptor (beta chain) sequence. Living in 24 US areas, the participants were between 18 and 89 years of age. V was pared by 6 bases and J by 7 bases, with 16 bases between. The CDR3 is 14 residues long. The germline V gene encodes CDR1 SGHRS and CDR2 YFSETQ. The data originate from a study of blood T cell repertoires in COVID-19. Looking at the study overall: The United States, Italy and Spain provided the acute and convalescent COVID-19 samples.

Assay: immunoSEQ multiplex PCR; the TCRdb copy retains only in-frame clones and omits some. The data contain 200,000 to 250,000 clones, 70% to 90% of them singletons. The J gene is TRBJ1-4, the V gene TRBV5-1; D is possibly TRBD1 (5 bases). The clonotype comes from a woman aged 40 to 55 with acute COVID-19. Sample: PBMCs or T cells enriched from blood (not recorded which). The CDR3 spells CASTEGVVSEKLFF. CDR3 coding DNA: TGCGCCAGCACCGAAGGGGTGGTCAGTGAAAAACTGTTTTTT.